Sequencing of this T cell receptor beta chain was carried out in a study of early T cells in non-severe SARS-CoV-2 infection. About the study: Sequenced bulk RNA came from whole blood that was unsorted, and chains were unpaired.

The CDR3 loop spans 18 amino acids. Trimming cost V 4 bases and J 3 bases, with 25 bases left between them. Germline CDR1 MNHEY, CDR2 SVGAGI. This clonotype occurred many times. Unique molecular identifiers tagged individual cDNA molecules. Each CDR3 protein is one row after TCRdb ran MiXCR on the 5' RACE reads. Found here are around 26,000 distinct CDR3 sequences, around 4.5% of them singletons; the top ten hold 10% to 12%. The sample taken for sequencing was whole blood. The chain uses TRBV6-5 and TRBJ2-7; no reliable D call. The receptor's source is an adult who was a healthcare worker with PCR-confirmed SARS-CoV-2 infection or an uninfected control (not recorded which). Here the CDR3 reads CASSLHPTVTSAIYEQYF. In DNA, the CDR3 is TGTGCCAGCAGTTTACACCCCACCGTAACGAGCGCCATCTACGAGCAGTACTTC.